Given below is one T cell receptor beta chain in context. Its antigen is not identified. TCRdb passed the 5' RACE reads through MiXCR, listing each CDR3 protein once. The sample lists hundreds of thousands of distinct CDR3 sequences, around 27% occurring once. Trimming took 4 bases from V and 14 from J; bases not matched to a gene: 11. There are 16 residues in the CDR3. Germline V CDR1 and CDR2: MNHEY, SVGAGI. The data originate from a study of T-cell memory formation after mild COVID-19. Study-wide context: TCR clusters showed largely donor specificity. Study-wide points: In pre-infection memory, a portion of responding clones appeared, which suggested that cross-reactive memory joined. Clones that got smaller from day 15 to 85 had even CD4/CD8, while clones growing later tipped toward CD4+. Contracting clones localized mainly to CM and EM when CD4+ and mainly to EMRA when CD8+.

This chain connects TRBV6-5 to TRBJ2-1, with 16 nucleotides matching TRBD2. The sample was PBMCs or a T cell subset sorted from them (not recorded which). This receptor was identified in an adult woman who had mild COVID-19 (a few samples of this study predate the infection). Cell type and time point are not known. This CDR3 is CASSSQGLAGGFHEFF. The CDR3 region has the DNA TGTGCCAGCAGTTCTCAGGGACTAGCGGGAGGGTTCCACGAGTTCTTC.